This T cell receptor (beta chain) appears in the sequencing data of a study of T-cell memory formation after mild COVID-19. CDR3 size: 12 residues. Germline-derived CDR1 and CDR2 are SGHTA and FQGNSA. Trimming removed 7 bases at V and 6 bases at J, with 11 bases between. 5'RACE primed from the constant segment yielded TCR alpha and TCR beta cDNA libraries bearing sample barcodes and UMIs. TCRdb passed the 5' RACE reads through MiXCR, listing each CDR3 protein once. The repertoire holds a few hundred thousand distinct CDR3 sequences, approximately 25% seen once, with around 8.8% in the top ten. The sample holds many counts of this clonotype. Its cognate antigen is unknown. Points from the study as a whole: Researchers report contracting CD4+ clones mostly in CM and EM, with CD8+ clones in EMRA.

The sequence came from an adult woman who had mild COVID-19 (a few samples of this study predate the infection). Cell type and time point are not known. The V gene is TRBV7-2, the J gene TRBJ2-3; D not resolved. The sequenced sample was PBMCs or a T cell subset sorted from them (not recorded which). The CDR3 sequence is CASTETADTQYF. The CDR3 region has the DNA TGTGCCAGCACCGAAACGGCGGATACGCAGTATTTT.